This T cell receptor beta chain emerged from a study of blood T cell repertoires in COVID-19. V was cut by 2 bases and J by 6 bases, with 8 bases left in between. Germline V lookup: CDR1 SGHAT, CDR2 FQNNGV. The CDR3 loop spans 12 amino acids. This table comes from immunoSEQ multiplex PCR, and its TCRdb copy is limited to in-frame clones, with some not included. Counted here are some 370,000 clones, roughly 90% occurring once; the ten biggest clones make up about 6.8%. Sequencing was done on a sample of peripheral blood. V is TRBV11-2 and J is TRBJ2-7, with D uncertain. The TCR comes from a man aged 18-30 years with active or convalescent COVID-19. The CDR3 loop reads CASSLNMLEQYF. The DNA of the CDR3 is TGTGCCAGCAGCTTAAACATGCTCGAGCAGTACTTC.